This T cell receptor (beta chain) was profiled in a study of Ad26.COV2.S vaccination and SARS-CoV-2 variants. The germline CDR1 and CDR2 sequences are SGHTA and FQGNSA. V gave up 5 bases and J gave up 6 bases, with 25 bases separating them. This CDR3 is 17 amino acids long. This clone appeared a few times. The method was immunoSEQ multiplex PCR; TCRdb's version includes in-frame clones alone and lacks a portion of them. The sample contains around 86,000 clones, 82% of which appear only once. The TCR sequence derives from a human donor who had recovered from COVID-19. This sample comprised peripheral blood, obtained after recovery from COVID-19. The V gene is TRBV7-2, the J gene TRBJ1-2; D is possibly TRBD1 (6 bases). The CDR3 region is CASSVDPVIRGRHGYTF. In DNA form, the CDR3 reads TGTGCCAGCAGCGTCGATCCAGTAATACGGGGGCGGCATGGCTACACCTTC.